These T cell receptor beta chains were read from a single sample in a study of CD8 T cells in ankylosing spondylitis. One entry per CDR3 protein, called by TCRdb with MiXCR from the 5' RACE reads. Here the sample spans more than 650,000 distinct CDR3 sequences, approximately 10% being singletons. Sequencing was done on a sample of blood, either unsorted or a sorted T cell fraction (not recorded which). Every receptor here comes from a male donor with ankylosing spondylitis. The CDR3 runs from the conserved cysteine through the conserved F or W. A D gene is named only where the DNA matches it firmly. Size values are once, few and many counts, or a class for expanded clones, and some rows have none.

CDR3	DNA	size	J	V	D
CASKIFEQFF	TGTGCCAGCAAGATTTTTGAGCAGTTCTTC	few	TRBJ2-1	TRBV2	NA
CASSQDFGFPGGPSLEQYF	TGTGCCAGCAGCCAAGATTTCGGCTTTCCGGGAGGGCCCTCGTTAGAGCAGTACTTC	NA	TRBJ2-7	TRBV3-1	TRBD2
CASSLTGGGRNEQFF	TGTGCCAGCAGTCTGACAGGGGGCGGTAGGAATGAGCAGTTCTTC	NA	TRBJ2-1	TRBV6-1	TRBD1
CASSLDRMGNTEAFF	TGTGCCAGCAGCTTAGATCGGATGGGAAACACTGAAGCTTTCTTT	few	TRBJ1-1	TRBV7-2	NA
CASSQELAGGMNTQYF	TGTGCCAGCAGCCAAGAGTTAGCGGGGGGGATGAATACGCAGTATTTT	NA	TRBJ2-3	TRBV4-2	TRBD2
CASSFHSDRASEQFF	TGTGCCAGCAGCTTTCATAGCGACAGGGCGAGTGAGCAGTTCTTC	NA	TRBJ2-1	TRBV7-2	TRBD1
CSAATAMNTEAFF	TGCAGCGCCGCGACAGCGATGAACACTGAAGCTTTCTTT	NA	TRBJ1-1	TRBV29-1	NA
CASSGLAGGPERIF	TGTGCCAGCTCGGGACTAGCGGGAGGGCCCGAAAGGATCTTC	few	TRBJ2-1	TRBV3-1	TRBD2
CSARDQRGGYNSPLHF	TGCAGTGCTAGAGATCAGCGGGGCGGCTATAATTCACCCCTCCACTTT	few	TRBJ1-6	TRBV20-1	NA
CAISESELGDLHF	TGTGCCATCAGTGAGTCGGAGCTGGGGGACCTCCACTTT	many	TRBJ1-6	TRBV10-3	NA
CASSLDGEDYGYTF	TGTGCCAGCAGTCTCGACGGAGAAGACTATGGCTACACCTTC	many	TRBJ1-2	TRBV6-2/TRBV6-3	NA
CASSPQPLYGYTF	TGTGCCAGCTCACCACAGCCCCTCTATGGCTACACCTTC	NA	TRBJ1-2	TRBV18	NA
CASSGDSQGYRPQHF	TGTGCCAGCAGTGGGGACAGCCAGGGGTATAGGCCCCAGCATTTT	few	TRBJ1-5	TRBV28	TRBD1
CASSLSMFGSTEAFF	TGTGCCAGCAGTTTATCGATGTTTGGAAGCACTGAAGCTTTCTTT	few	TRBJ1-1	TRBV27	NA
CSARTRVAGYTF	TGCAGTGCTAGGACAAGGGTAGCTGGCTACACCTTC	many	TRBJ1-2	TRBV20-1	NA
CAISESGGSRFHEQYF	TGTGCCATCAGTGAGTCTGGAGGGAGTCGGTTCCACGAGCAGTACTTC	few	TRBJ2-7	TRBV10-3	NA
CATQQGARVAGDTGELFF	TGCGCCACGCAGCAGGGAGCCCGGGTAGCGGGAGATACCGGGGAGCTGTTTTTT	few	TRBJ2-2	TRBV5-1	TRBD2
CASSLGGGFGTEAFF	TGCGCCAGCAGCTTGGGGGGCGGGTTCGGAACTGAAGCTTTCTTT	few	TRBJ1-1	TRBV5-1	NA
CAIGAQSTNYGYTF	TGTGCCATCGGGGCACAGTCAACCAACTATGGCTACACCTTC	NA	TRBJ1-2	TRBV10-3	NA
CATSTQTGSYEQYF	TGTGCCACCAGCACGCAGACAGGTTCCTACGAGCAGTACTTC	NA	TRBJ2-7	TRBV15	NA
CSARSHGRGAEQYF	TGCAGTGCTAGATCCCATGGCCGGGGGGCCGAGCAGTACTTC	NA	TRBJ2-7	TRBV20-1	NA
CSARGRANTDTQYF	TGCAGTGCTAGGGGCCGGGCTAACACAGATACGCAGTATTTT	many	TRBJ2-3	TRBV20-1	NA
CASRSTGSTDTQYF	TGCGCCAGCAGAAGTACAGGCAGCACAGATACGCAGTATTTT	few	TRBJ2-3	TRBV5-1	NA
CASSLGGAGAHYNEQFF	TGTGCCAGCAGTTTAGGGGGGGCCGGAGCCCACTACAATGAGCAGTTCTTC	few	TRBJ2-1	TRBV12-3/TRBV12-4	NA
CASSLVLTDTQYF	TGTGCCAGCAGCTTAGTTCTTACAGATACGCAGTATTTT	few	TRBJ2-3	TRBV7-2	NA
CASSVATGRDTGELFF	TGTGCCAGCAGCGTCGCTACGGGGAGGGACACCGGGGAGCTGTTTTTT	many	TRBJ2-2	TRBV7-2	TRBD2
CASSLGRAIPPYF	TGTGCCAGCAGCTTAGGCAGGGCCATACCCCCGTACTTC	few	TRBJ2-7	TRBV5-6	NA
CASSFGEGDIQYF	TGTGCCAGCAGTTTTGGGGAAGGGGACATTCAGTACTTC	NA	TRBJ2-4	TRBV12-3/TRBV12-4	NA
CASSSTSYGYTF	TGTGCCAGCAGCTCTACTAGCTATGGCTACACCTTC	many	TRBJ1-2	TRBV11-2	NA
CAISSKGGLSTDTQYF	TGTGCCATCAGCTCCAAAGGGGGGCTTAGCACAGATACGCAGTATTTT	few	TRBJ2-3	TRBV10-3	NA
CASSLKWSEQFF	TGTGCCAGCAGCCTTAAGTGGAGTGAGCAGTTCTTC	few	TRBJ2-1	TRBV11-3	NA
CASSSTRFEEQFF	TGTGCCAGCAGTTCGACTAGATTCGAAGAGCAGTTCTTC	few	TRBJ2-1	TRBV28	NA
CSARTRYNEQFF	TGCAGTGCAAGGACTAGATACAATGAGCAGTTCTTC	few	TRBJ2-1	TRBV20-1	TRBD2
CASSLKRHRDDTGELFF	TGTGCCAGCAGCTTAAAACGCCACAGGGACGACACCGGGGAGCTGTTTTTT	NA	TRBJ2-2	TRBV7-8	NA
CASHPPGVRTEAFF	TGTGCCAGCCACCCGCCGGGAGTTCGCACTGAAGCTTTCTTT	few	TRBJ1-1	TRBV12-3/TRBV12-4	NA
CASSLNRGIAETQYF	TGTGCCAGCTCACTTAACAGGGGAATAGCAGAGACCCAGTACTTC	NA	TRBJ2-5	TRBV18	TRBD1
CSAGRDMVNEQFF	TGCAGTGCCGGCAGGGACATGGTCAATGAGCAGTTCTTC	NA	TRBJ2-1	TRBV20-1	NA
CASSAGHMNTEAFF	TGTGCCAGCAGTGCAGGACATATGAACACTGAAGCTTTCTTT	few	TRBJ1-1	TRBV2	NA
CATSRTGTRSTGELFF	TGTGCCACCAGCAGGACGGGGACTAGGAGTACCGGGGAGCTGTTTTTT	few	TRBJ2-2	TRBV15	TRBD2
CATSDPPLDEQFF	TGTGCCACCAGTGACCCGCCCCTCGATGAGCAGTTCTTC	many	TRBJ2-1	TRBV24-1	NA
CASIPPPGGRNEQFF	TGTGCCAGCATTCCCCCCCCCGGCGGACGCAATGAGCAGTTCTTC	NA	TRBJ2-1	TRBV28	NA
CASSTVAGDNEQFF	TGCGCCAGCAGTACGGTAGCGGGGGACAATGAGCAGTTCTTC	few	TRBJ2-1	TRBV5-1	TRBD2
CASSLRALLPLHF	TGTGCCAGCAGTTTAAGGGCCTTACTACCCCTCCACTTT	few	TRBJ1-6	TRBV27	NA
CSAAPLTEAFF	TGCAGTGCCGCCCCGCTGACTGAAGCTTTCTTT	many	TRBJ1-1	TRBV20-1	NA
CSAPGQTQYF	TGCAGCGCCCCGGGGCAGACCCAGTACTTC	NA	TRBJ2-5	TRBV29-1	NA
CASSLQTGNVGQYF	TGTGCCAGCAGTTTACAGACAGGGAATGTCGGGCAGTACTTC	NA	TRBJ2-7	TRBV12-3/TRBV12-4	TRBD1
CSVPGSGVGNEKLFF	TGCAGTGTTCCGGGTAGCGGGGTTGGTAATGAAAAACTGTTTTTT	many	TRBJ1-4	TRBV20-1	NA
CASKEHWDYGYTF	TGTGCCAGCAAGGAGCATTGGGACTATGGCTACACCTTC	few	TRBJ1-2	TRBV6-1	NA
CASSFTYRGPNYGYTF	TGTGCCAGCAGCTTTACCTACAGGGGGCCTAACTATGGCTACACCTTC	many	TRBJ1-2	TRBV7-2	TRBD1
CASSPKRNTGELFF	TGTGCCAGCAGCCCAAAAAGGAACACCGGGGAGCTGTTTTTT	few	TRBJ2-2	TRBV7-6	NA
CATSRGMTGNTIYF	TGTGCCACCTCCCGCGGGATGACCGGAAACACCATATATTTT	few	TRBJ1-3	TRBV7-2	NA
CASTWLGAGQPQHF	TGTGCCAGCACCTGGTTGGGGGCCGGTCAGCCCCAGCATTTT	few	TRBJ1-5	TRBV2	NA
CASSRGGSNQPQHF	TGTGCCAGCAGCCGAGGGGGGAGCAATCAGCCCCAGCATTTT	many	TRBJ1-5	TRBV7-2	NA
CASSLDGERGSSEKLFF	TGCGCCAGCAGCTTGGACGGCGAAAGGGGGTCGAGTGAAAAACTGTTTTTT	few	TRBJ1-4	TRBV5-1	NA